One sample yielded the 20 T cell receptor beta chains listed below, sequenced in a study of response to subunit inactivated influenza vaccine (dated by TCRdb to 2016 to 2018). Library preparation was by RT-PCR. The sequencer was an Illumina HiSeq 2500. TCRdb reanalyzed the raw reads on its own, using fastp at Q25 for trimming and MiXCR for clone calling, and kept in-frame beta chains. Rows with one shared CDR3 protein collapse into an entry with the most common genes and DNA. The sample table records 500,000 to 550,000 distinct CDR3 sequences; around 25% of these occur just once. Approximately 3% of the sample rests with the top ten. These data also formed part of another study, on T cells expressing NK-cell markers. As that second paper reports: TCR beta cDNA libraries were made by 5'RACE template switching that added a universal primer site and unique molecular identifiers.

Material: CD4+ T cells sorted from PBMCs, obtained about 11 days after vaccination. The receptors derive from a middle-aged man who received an inactivated influenza vaccine. Donor details come from another sample of the same person, matched by shared clones.

The V gene is TRBV5-1, the J gene TRBJ1-1, with D perhaps TRBD1 (6 bases). The CDR3 covers 15 residues. The V end lost 0 bases, the J end lost 7 bases, and 16 bases lay between the germline ends. Germline CDR1 and CDR2: SGHRS and YFSETQ. CDR3 bases: TGCGCCAGCAGCTTGGACGTGGGGGGGCACAGTGAAGCTTTCTTT. This encodes CASSLDVGGHSEAFF.

This clonotype is a singleton in its sample. This clone may be a read error of a much larger clone one base away. This sequence joins TRBV4-3 and TRBJ2-2; the match to TRBD2 covers 11 bases. This CDR3 contains 17 residues. Trimming removed 0 bases from V and 1 base from J; junction bases left unmatched: 1. Germline V lookup: CDR1 LGHNA, CDR2 YSLEER. The CDR3 spells CASSQDGLAGNTGELFF. As DNA, the CDR3 is TGCGCCAGCAGCCAAGATGGACTAGCGGGGAACACCGGGGAGCTGTTTTTT.

This clonotype showed up just once. A much larger clone sits a single nucleotide away, making a read error possible. The chain is built from TRBV7-2 and TRBJ2-7; weak D call: TRBD2 (6 bases). Germline V gene lookup returns CDR1 SGHTA and CDR2 FQGNSA. V lost 1 base and J 5 bases, leaving 15 bases between the germline ends. This CDR3 is 15 amino acids long. Here the CDR3 reads CASSLGQVAENEQYF. CDR3 DNA: TGTGCCAGCAGCTTAGGTCAGGTAGCGGAAAACGAGCAGTACTTC. Using reference TRBV7-2 and TRBJ2-7 for the parts outside the CDR3, the full variable domain is GAGVSQSPSNKVTEKGKDVELRCDPISGHTALYWYRQSLGQGLEFLIYFQGNSAPDKSGLPSDRFSAERTGGSVSTLTIQRTQQEDSAVYLCASSLGQVAENEQYFGPGTRLTVT.

This chain joins TRBV12-3 or TRBV12-4 and TRBJ1-1; D might be TRBD1 (5 bases). Between the trimmed V and J ends, which lost 6 bases and 5 bases, there was a span of 19 bases. This CDR3 region has 15 residues. The CDR3 spells CASSQSFGGYTEAFF. CDR3 in DNA: TGTGCCAGCAGCCAATCCTTCGGGGGTTATACTGAAGCTTTCTTT.

This clonotype was seen a few times. V is TRBV11-2 and J is TRBJ2-1, with TRBD2 matching 9 bases. The trim removed 1 base at V and 6 bases at J, leaving 7 bases unmatched. The CDR3 covers 16 residues. CDR1 SGHAT and CDR2 FQNNGV come from the germline V gene. In DNA, the CDR3 is TGTGCCAGCAGCTTAGGGGCGGGACTAGCCCGCAATGAGCAGTTCTTC. Encoded protein: CASSLGAGLARNEQFF.

This clonotype appeared a few times. The V call is TRBV7-9, the J call TRBJ2-1; no reliable D call. V dropped 2 bases and J dropped 7 bases, with 12 bases sitting between them. This CDR3 has 14 residues. Looked up from germline, CDR1 is SEHNR and CDR2 is FQNEAQ (reference sequence). The CDR3 sequence is CASSLITAWNEQFF. DNA of the CDR3: TGTGCCAGCAGCTTAATCACTGCCTGGAATGAGCAGTTCTTC.

The chain joins TRBV30 to TRBJ2-1; 8 bases align to TRBD2. J gave up 2 bases and V 2 bases, and 2 bases lay outside the gene matches. CDR1 GTSNPN and CDR2 SVGIG come from the germline V gene (reference sequence). This CDR3 region has 14 residues. CDR3 in amino acids: CAWSTGGAYNEQFF. In DNA form, the CDR3 reads TGTGCCTGGAGTACCGGGGGGGCCTACAATGAGCAGTTCTTC. Together with reference TRBV30 and TRBJ2-1, the CDR3 gives the full variable domain: SQTIHQWPATLVQPVGSPLSLECTVEGTSNPNLYWYRQAAGRGLQLLFYSVGIGQISSEVPQNLSASRPQDRQFILSSKKLLLSDSGFYLCAWSTGGAYNEQFFGPGTRLTVL.

In this sample, this clonotype turned up a few times. The gene calls are TRBV4-2 and TRBJ2-7, with 10 bases identical to TRBD1. Germline V gene lookup returns CDR1 LGHNA and CDR2 YNFKEQ. V dropped 1 base and J dropped 4; count of bases not matched to a gene: 1. This CDR3 comprises 14 residues. CDR3 residues: CASSQADRGYEQYF. In nucleotides, the CDR3 is TGTGCCAGCAGCCAAGCGGACAGGGGGTACGAGCAGTACTTC.

This clonotype occurred a few times. The chain employs TRBV5-1 and TRBJ2-3; D gene uncertain. Germline V gives CDR1 SGHRS, CDR2 YFSETQ. This CDR3 contains 13 residues. V was shortened by 1 base and J by 4 bases, with 7 bases between the two germline ends. The CDR3 coding sequence is TGCGCCAGCAGCTTGAGGCGATCAGATACGCAGTATTTT. It specifies CASSLRRSDTQYF. Filled out from reference TRBV5-1 and TRBJ2-3, the complete variable domain reads KAGVTQTPRYLIKTRGQQVTLSCSPISGHRSVSWYQQTPGQGLQFLFEYFSETQRNKGNFPGRFSGRQFSNSRSEMNVSTLELGDSALYLCASSLRRSDTQYFGPGTRLTVL.

The chain combines TRBV3-1 with TRBJ2-7; D gene unclear. The CDR3 contains 12 residues. V was clipped by 2 bases and J by 8 bases, with 10 bases between them. The germline V gene encodes CDR1 LGHDT and CDR2 YNNKEL (reference sequence). CDR3 DNA sequence: TGTGCCAGCAGCCAATCAGCCGGCAAGCAGTACTTC. Its translation is CASSQSAGKQYF.

The V gene is TRBV7-2, the J gene TRBJ2-2; D ambiguous. V lost 1 base, J lost 5 bases, and 11 bases lay in between. The length of the CDR3 is 15 residues. Looked up from germline, CDR1 is SGHTA and CDR2 is FQGNSA. The CDR3 sequence: CASSLVGLLTGELFF. The CDR3 bases are TGTGCCAGCAGCTTAGTAGGCCTCCTGACCGGGGAGCTGTTTTTT.

The chain carries TRBV5-1 and TRBJ1-2; D possibly corresponds to TRBD1 (6 bases). This CDR3 region has 12 residues. V lost 5 bases, J lost 5 bases, and 10 bases lay in between. Germline V gene lookup returns CDR1 SGHRS and CDR2 YFSETQ. CDR3 nucleotide sequence: TGCGCCAGCAGTGAGGGGGGATATGGCTACACCTTC. It is translated as CASSEGGYGYTF.

The chain couples TRBV7-9 to TRBJ1-2; no firm D call. Germline V lookup: CDR1 SEHNR, CDR2 FQNEAQ (reference sequence). The germline V and J ends were trimmed by 1 base and 0 bases, with 6 bases remaining between them. This CDR3 is built from 14 residues. The CDR3 region is CASSLDQSNYGYTF. DNA of the CDR3: TGTGCCAGCAGCTTAGATCAGTCTAACTATGGCTACACCTTC.

This chain joins TRBV29-1 and TRBJ1-1; maybe TRBD1 (5 bases). V gave up 7 bases and J gave up 2 bases, with 14 bases separating them. CDR1 is SQVTM and CDR2 is ANQGSEA in the germline V gene. CDR3 length equals 13 residues. This chain's CDR3 is CSGGELRNTEAFF. DNA for the CDR3: TGCAGCGGGGGGGAGCTCCGAAACACTGAAGCTTTCTTT.

This clonotype has more than one count but fewer than ten. The J gene is TRBJ2-7, the V gene TRBV25-1, with D hard to call. Germline lookup yields CDR1 MGHDK and CDR2 SYGVNS. Trimming pared 3 bases from V and 0 bases from J, leaving 9 bases between. The CDR3 loop spans 14 amino acids. The CDR3 nucleotides read TGTGCCAGCAGTGACGACACGAGCTCCTACGAGCAGTACTTC. It yields the protein CASSDDTSSYEQYF.

This clonotype was seen more than once but under ten times. The chain couples TRBV7-6 to TRBJ1-1; 7 bases agree with TRBD1. Germline CDR1 SGHVS, CDR2 FNYEAQ. The junction had 5 bases not matched to a gene; V was cut back by 4 bases and J by 0 bases. The CDR3 runs to 15 residues. DNA for the CDR3: TGTGCCAGCAGCTACCCCGGACAGGTGAACACTGAAGCTTTCTTT. Translation gives CASSYPGQVNTEAFF.

This clonotype was detected only a few times. The chain is built from TRBV29-1 and TRBJ2-7; D is perhaps TRBD1 or TRBD2 (5 bases each). Trimming shortened V by 6 bases and J by 5 bases, and 17 bases separated the two germline ends. This CDR3 comprises 13 residues. Germline V gives CDR1 SQVTM, CDR2 ANQGSEA. CDR3 loop: CSVQRDGRDEQYF. CDR3 nucleotide sequence: TGCAGCGTGCAACGGGACGGTAGAGACGAGCAGTACTTC.

The J gene is TRBJ2-7, the V gene TRBV7-2; D possibly corresponds to TRBD1 (6 bases). Trimming stripped 7 bases from V and 6 bases from J, with 16 bases between. CDR1 is SGHTA, CDR2 FQGNSA, per germline. The CDR3 is 13 residues long. The CDR3 loop is CASTRGPAFEQYF. The CDR3 bases are TGTGCCAGCACCAGGGGCCCTGCTTTCGAGCAGTACTTC.

The CDR3 protein is CASSLSGPTPQHF. Written as DNA, the CDR3 is TGTGCCAGCAGTTTATCAGGCCCCACCCCCCAGCATTTT. This chain links TRBV27 with TRBJ1-5; D uncertain. This CDR3 spans 13 amino acids. The germline CDR1 and CDR2 sequences are MNHEY and SMNVEV (reference sequence). V lost 0 bases, J lost 10 bases, and 10 bases lay in between.

This clonotype appeared many times. This chain uses TRBV20-1 with TRBJ1-6; TRBD1 agrees at 7 bases. CDR3 length: 15 amino acids. Germline CDR1 and CDR2: DFQATT and SNEGSKA (reference sequence). V lost 3 bases to trimming and J lost 4 bases; unmatched junction nucleotides: 6. The CDR3 region is CSASTAGQYNSPLHF. The CDR3 DNA is TGCAGTGCTAGTACTGCGGGACAGTATAATTCACCCCTCCACTTT.